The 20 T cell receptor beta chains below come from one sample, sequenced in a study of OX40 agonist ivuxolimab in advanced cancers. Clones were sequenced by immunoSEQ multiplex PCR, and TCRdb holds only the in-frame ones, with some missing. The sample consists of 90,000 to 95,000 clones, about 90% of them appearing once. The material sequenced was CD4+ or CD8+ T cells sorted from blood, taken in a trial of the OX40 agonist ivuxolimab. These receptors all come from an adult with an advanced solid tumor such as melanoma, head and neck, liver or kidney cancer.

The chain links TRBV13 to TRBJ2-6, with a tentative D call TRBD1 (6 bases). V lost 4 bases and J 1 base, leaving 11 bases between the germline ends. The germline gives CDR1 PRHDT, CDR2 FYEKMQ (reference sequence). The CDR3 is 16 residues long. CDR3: CASSSGQFSGANVLTF. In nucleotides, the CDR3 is TGTGCCAGCAGCTCCGGACAGTTTTCTGGGGCCAACGTCCTGACTTTC.

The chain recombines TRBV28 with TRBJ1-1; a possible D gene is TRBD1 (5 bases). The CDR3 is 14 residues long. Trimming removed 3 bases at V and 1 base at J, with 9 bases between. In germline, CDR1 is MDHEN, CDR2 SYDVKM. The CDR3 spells CASSLRTTNTEAFF. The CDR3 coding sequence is TGTGCCAGCAGTTTGAGGACAACGAACACTGAAGCTTTCTTT. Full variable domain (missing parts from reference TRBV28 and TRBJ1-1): DVKVTQSSRYLVKRTGEKVFLECVQDMDHENMFWYRQDPGLGLRLIYFSYDVKMKEKGDIPEGYSVSREKKERFSLILESASTNQTSMYLCASSLRTTNTEAFFGQGTRLTVV.

The CDR3 bases are TGTGCCAGCAGCGGGGGCAGAGGAACTGAAGCTTTCTTT. It encodes CASSGGRGTEAFF. The V and J genes are TRBV9 and TRBJ1-1; weak D call: TRBD1 (5 bases). Germline CDR1 and CDR2: SGDLS and YYNGEE. The CDR3 is 13 amino acids. V lost 3 bases, J lost 5 bases, and 11 bases lay in between.

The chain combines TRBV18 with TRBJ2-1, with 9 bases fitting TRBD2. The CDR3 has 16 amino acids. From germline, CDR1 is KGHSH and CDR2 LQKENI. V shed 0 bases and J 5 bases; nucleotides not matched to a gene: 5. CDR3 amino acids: CASSPPRTSENNEQFF. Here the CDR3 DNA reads TGTGCCAGCTCACCACCCCGGACTAGCGAGAACAATGAGCAGTTCTTC.

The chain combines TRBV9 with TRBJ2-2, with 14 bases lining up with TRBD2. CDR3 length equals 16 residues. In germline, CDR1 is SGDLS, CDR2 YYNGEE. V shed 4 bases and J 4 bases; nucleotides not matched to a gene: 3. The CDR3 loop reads CASSLGLAGVTGELFF. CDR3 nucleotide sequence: TGTGCCAGCAGCCTGGGACTAGCGGGAGTCACCGGGGAGCTGTTTTTT.

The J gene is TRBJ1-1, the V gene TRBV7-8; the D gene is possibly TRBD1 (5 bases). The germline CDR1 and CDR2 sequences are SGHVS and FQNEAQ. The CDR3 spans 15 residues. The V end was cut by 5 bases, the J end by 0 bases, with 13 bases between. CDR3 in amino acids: CASSPIRALNTEAFF. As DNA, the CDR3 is TGTGCCAGCAGCCCCATCAGGGCTTTGAACACTGAAGCTTTCTTT.

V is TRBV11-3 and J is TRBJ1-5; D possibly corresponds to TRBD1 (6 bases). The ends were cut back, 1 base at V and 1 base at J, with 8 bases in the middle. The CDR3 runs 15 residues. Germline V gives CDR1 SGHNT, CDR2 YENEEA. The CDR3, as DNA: TGTGCCAGCAGCTTAGGAAGGGGGAGCAATCAGCCCCAGCATTTT. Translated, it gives CASSLGRGSNQPQHF.

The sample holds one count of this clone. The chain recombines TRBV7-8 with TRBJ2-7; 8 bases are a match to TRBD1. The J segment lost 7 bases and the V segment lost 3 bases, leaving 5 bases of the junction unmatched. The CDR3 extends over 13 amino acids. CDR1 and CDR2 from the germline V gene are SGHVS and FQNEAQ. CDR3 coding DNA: TGTGCCAGCAGCTTCGGAACAGGGGGAGAGCAGTACGTC. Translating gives CASSFGTGGEQYV.

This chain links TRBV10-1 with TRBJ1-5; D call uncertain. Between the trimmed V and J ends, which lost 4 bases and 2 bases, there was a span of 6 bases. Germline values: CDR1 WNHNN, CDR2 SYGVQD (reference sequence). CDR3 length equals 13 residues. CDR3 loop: CASSVEGNQPQHF. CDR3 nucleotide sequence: TGCGCCAGCAGTGTAGAGGGCAATCAGCCCCAGCATTTT.

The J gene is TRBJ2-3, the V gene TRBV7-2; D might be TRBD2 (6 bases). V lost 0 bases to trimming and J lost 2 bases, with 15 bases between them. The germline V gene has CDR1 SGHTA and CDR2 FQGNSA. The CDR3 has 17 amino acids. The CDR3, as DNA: TGTGCCAGCAGCTTAGCGCTCCCTAGCGCATACACAGATACGCAGTATTTT. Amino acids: CASSLALPSAYTDTQYF.

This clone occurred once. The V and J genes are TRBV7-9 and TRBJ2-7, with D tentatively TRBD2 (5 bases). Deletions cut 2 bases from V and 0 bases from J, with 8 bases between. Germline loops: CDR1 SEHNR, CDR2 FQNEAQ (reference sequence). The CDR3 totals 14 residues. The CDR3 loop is CASSLSAVSYEQYF. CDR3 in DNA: TGTGCCAGCAGCTTATCAGCGGTCTCCTACGAGCAGTACTTC.

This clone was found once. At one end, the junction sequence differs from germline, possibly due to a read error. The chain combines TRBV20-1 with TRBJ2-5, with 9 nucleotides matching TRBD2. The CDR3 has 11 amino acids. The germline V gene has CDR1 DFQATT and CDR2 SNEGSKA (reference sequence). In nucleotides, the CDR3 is TGCAGTGCTAGTAGCGGGAGCCTCAGGGACTTC. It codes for CSASSGSLRDF.

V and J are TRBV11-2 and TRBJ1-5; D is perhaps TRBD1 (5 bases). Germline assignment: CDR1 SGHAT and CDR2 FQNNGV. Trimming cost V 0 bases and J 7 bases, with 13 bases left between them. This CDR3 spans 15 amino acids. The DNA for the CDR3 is TGTGCCAGCAGCTTAGAGGGACGGGGTGGGCAGCCCCAGCATTTT. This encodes CASSLEGRGGQPQHF.

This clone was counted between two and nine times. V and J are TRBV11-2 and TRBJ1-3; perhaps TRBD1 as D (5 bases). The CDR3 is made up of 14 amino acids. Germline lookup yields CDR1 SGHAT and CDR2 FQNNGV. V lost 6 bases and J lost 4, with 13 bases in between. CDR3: CASSLTDAGNTIYF. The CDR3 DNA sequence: TGTGCCAGCAGTTTGACAGACGCGGGAAACACCATATATTTT.

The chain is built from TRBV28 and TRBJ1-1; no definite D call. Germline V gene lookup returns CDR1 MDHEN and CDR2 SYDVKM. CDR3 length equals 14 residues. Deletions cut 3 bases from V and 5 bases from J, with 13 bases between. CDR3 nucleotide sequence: TGTGCCAGCAGTTTTGTTCTGCCGGGGACTGAAGCTTTCTTT. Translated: CASSFVLPGTEAFF.

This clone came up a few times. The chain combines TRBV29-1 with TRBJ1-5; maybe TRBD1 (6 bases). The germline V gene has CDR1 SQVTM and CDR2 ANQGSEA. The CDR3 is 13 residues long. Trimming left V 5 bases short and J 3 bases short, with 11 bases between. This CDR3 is CSVRDNYNQPQHF. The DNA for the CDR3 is TGCAGCGTTCGGGACAACTACAATCAGCCCCAGCATTTT.

As DNA, the CDR3 is TGTGCCTGGGCTGTGGGACAGGGGGCCCCCTACGAGCAGTACTTC. Protein sequence: CAWAVGQGAPYEQYF. The V call is TRBV30, the J call TRBJ2-7, with 12 nucleotides matching TRBD1. Trimming at V came to 5 bases and at J to 2 bases, leaving 7 bases not matched to a gene. Germline V gene lookup returns CDR1 GTSNPN and CDR2 SVGIG (reference sequence). The CDR3 extends over 15 amino acids. The variable domain in full, with the rest retrieved from reference TRBV30 and TRBJ2-7, is SQTIHQWPATLVQPVGSPLSLECTVEGTSNPNLYWYRQAAGRGLQLLFYSVGIGQISSEVPQNLSASRPQDRQFILSSKKLLLSDSGFYLCAWAVGQGAPYEQYFGPGTRLTVT.

CDR3 amino acids: CASSWGRSTDTQYF. The CDR3 DNA sequence: TGTGCCAGCAGTTGGGGACGAAGCACAGATACGCAGTATTTT. This chain connects TRBV27 to TRBJ2-3; D may correspond to TRBD1 or TRBD2 (5 bases each). The V end was cut by 4 bases, the J end by 0 bases, with 8 bases between. This CDR3 has 14 residues. Germline CDR1 MNHEY, CDR2 SMNVEV (reference sequence).

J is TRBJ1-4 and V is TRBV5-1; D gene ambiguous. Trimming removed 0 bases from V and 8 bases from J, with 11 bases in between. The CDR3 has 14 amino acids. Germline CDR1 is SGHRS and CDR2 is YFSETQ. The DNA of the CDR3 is TGCGCCAGCAGCTTGGAGGGTCCGGGGGAAAAACTGTTTTTT. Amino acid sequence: CASSLEGPGEKLFF. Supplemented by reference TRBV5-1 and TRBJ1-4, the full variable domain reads KAGVTQTPRYLIKTRGQQVTLSCSPISGHRSVSWYQQTPGQGLQFLFEYFSETQRNKGNFPGRFSGRQFSNSRSEMNVSTLELGDSALYLCASSLEGPGEKLFFGSGTQLSVL.

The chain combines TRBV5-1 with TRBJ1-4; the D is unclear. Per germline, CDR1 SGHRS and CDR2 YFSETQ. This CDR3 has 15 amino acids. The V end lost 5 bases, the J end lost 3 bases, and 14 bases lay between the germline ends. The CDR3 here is CASRTNGGPNEKLFF. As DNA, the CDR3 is TGCGCCAGCAGGACGAATGGAGGGCCTAATGAAAAACTGTTTTTT.